This T cell receptor (beta chain) was sequenced during a study of blood T cell repertoires in COVID-19. At the level of the study: The study drew acute and convalescent COVID-19 samples from the United States, Italy and Spain.

CDR1 MDHEN and CDR2 SYDVKM come from the germline V gene. The V end was cut by 5 bases, the J end by 6 bases, with 17 bases between. This CDR3 has 15 amino acids. The protocol was immunoSEQ multiplex PCR, while the TCRdb copy is restricted to in-frame clones and leaves out a portion. The sample shows 40,000 or so clones, roughly 88% of them seen only once. A single count supports this clone. The specimen sequenced was peripheral blood. The sequence came from a human donor in a cohort sampled during active COVID-19. The J gene is TRBJ2-4, the V gene TRBV28; possibly TRBD1 for D (7 bases). CDR3 bases: TGTGCCAGCAGTACCCCAGGGGGGCGGAGAAACATTCAGTACTTC. Translating it yields CASSTPGGRRNIQYF.